A single TCR beta chain is shown here with its context. These data belong to a study of blood T cell repertoires in COVID-19. Overall study context: Samples taken during acute and convalescent COVID-19 were collected in the United States, Italy and Spain. Sample material is recorded as cDNA or gDNA derived from T cells, B-cell-depleted T cells, or PBMCs.

Authors' methods: Reference gene primers were amplified, and this amplification served to estimate nucleated cell counts. Clones were read by immunoSEQ multiplex PCR, and TCRdb kept only the in-frame ones, dropping some. V and J calls and clone size follow that table, whereas D and trimming were derived from the DNA. The sample shows some 400,000 clones, more than 75% of them seen only once. Germline values: CDR1 KGHDR, CDR2 SFDVKD. V was shortened by 2 bases and J by 5 bases, with 14 bases between the two germline ends. The CDR3 runs to 15 residues. This clonotype was obtained from an older woman with COVID-19, enrolled during active disease. Sequenced material: peripheral blood. The chain links TRBV24-1 to TRBJ2-5; D is perhaps TRBD1 (6 bases). The CDR3: CATSDSLDSPETQYF. The CDR3 DNA reads TGTGCCACCAGTGATTCTCTGGACAGTCCCGAGACCCAGTACTTC.